Shown below are 27 T cell receptor beta chains from a single sample sequenced in a study of human T cells and chemical hapten exposure. As to time point: pre-sensitization, week 0. As for treatment: therapeutic diphenylcyclopropenone sensitization with weekly scalp DPC. Via MiXCR, TCRdb re-called the RACE reads, giving one row per CDR3 protein. Of 180,000 or so distinct CDR3 sequences listed, more than 25% were seen once; the top ten hold 2.9%. The source was whole blood, collected in connection with sensitization to the hapten diphenylcyclopropenone (DPC). The receptors derive from a woman in her 30s with alopecia areata. Some clones in this sample may be carry-over from other donors' samples.

The chain uses TRBV20-1 and TRBJ1-2, with TRBD1 matching 7 bases. The V gene's germline CDR1 is DFQATT and CDR2 SNEGSKA (reference sequence). Trimming cost V 1 base and J 2 bases; bases outside gene matches: 4. The CDR3 is made up of 14 amino acids. The CDR3 DNA reads as TGCAGTGCTAGAGCGGACAGGAAAAACTATGGCTACACCTTC. Translation gives CSARADRKNYGYTF.

The chain combines TRBV12-3 or TRBV12-4 with TRBJ2-2; no clear D. Trimming cost V 1 base and J 1 base, with 4 bases left between them. This CDR3 is built from 14 residues. CDR3 in DNA: TGTGCCAGCAGTTTAGACAGGAACACCGGGGAGCTGTTTTTT. This gives the protein CASSLDRNTGELFF.

V and J are TRBV28 and TRBJ1-1; D gene unclear. The V and J ends lost 5 bases and 5 bases respectively, with 9 bases between them. The CDR3 runs to 12 residues. CDR1 and CDR2 from the germline V gene are MDHEN and SYDVKM. CDR3 residues: CASSPSWTEAFF. In DNA form, the CDR3 reads TGTGCCAGCAGTCCCAGTTGGACTGAAGCTTTCTTT.

The V gene is TRBV29-1, the J gene TRBJ2-1; either TRBD1 or TRBD2 may supply D (6 bases each). This CDR3 contains 16 residues. Per germline, CDR1 SQVTM and CDR2 ANQGSEA. Trimming left V 3 bases short and J 0 bases short, with 15 bases between. CDR3 sequence (DNA): TGCAGCGTTGAGCCCGGTTGGGGGGCCTCCTACAATGAGCAGTTCTTC. Translated, it gives CSVEPGWGASYNEQFF.

This clonotype was observed a handful of times. J is TRBJ2-5 and V is TRBV28; tentative D call: TRBD2 (6 bases). The CDR3 contains 14 residues. V was trimmed by 4 bases and J by 5 bases, leaving 14 bases between them. CDR1 and CDR2 (germline): MDHEN, SYDVKM. The CDR3 here is CASSSNFRGETQYF. CDR3 coding DNA: TGTGCCAGCAGTTCAAACTTCCGGGGGGAGACCCAGTACTTC.

This clonotype was detected only once. The chain links TRBV7-2 to TRBJ2-1, with 10 bases that match TRBD2. Germline-derived CDR1 and CDR2 are SGHTA and FQGNSA. After removal of 5 bases from V and 9 bases from J, the junction contained 7 bases not matched to a gene. This CDR3 comprises 14 residues. CDR3 sequence reads: CASSQREGPGEQFF. CDR3 DNA sequence: TGTGCCAGCAGCCAGCGGGAGGGCCCCGGTGAGCAGTTCTTC.

This clonotype was seen only a few times. This sequence joins TRBV20-1 and TRBJ2-7, with TRBD1 matching 9 bases. The CDR3 runs 14 residues. J was trimmed by 1 base and V by 6 bases; bases with no gene match: 7. The V gene's germline CDR1 is DFQATT and CDR2 SNEGSKA (reference sequence). The CDR3: CSAYRDRASYEQYF. The CDR3, as DNA: TGCAGTGCGTACCGGGACAGGGCTTCCTACGAGCAGTACTTC.

This sequence joins TRBV6-5 and TRBJ1-6; no clear D. The V gene lost 0 bases and the J gene lost 8 bases, with 11 bases spanning the gap. The germline V gene has CDR1 MNHEY and CDR2 SVGAGI. CDR3 size: 15 residues. The CDR3 loop is CASSYSGLGDSPLHF. The CDR3 coding sequence is TGTGCCAGCAGTTACTCGGGCCTTGGTGATTCACCCCTCCACTTT.

The chain carries TRBV9 and TRBJ2-1, with D maybe TRBD2 (5 bases). CDR3 length equals 17 residues. Germline CDR1 and CDR2: SGDLS and YYNGEE. The V end lost 0 bases, the J end lost 7 bases, and 20 bases lay between the germline ends. CDR3 bases: TGTGCCAGCAGCGTAGACCCCCCTGGAGGACCCGTGAATGAGCAGTTCTTC. It is translated as CASSVDPPGGPVNEQFF.

CDR3 nucleotide sequence: TGTGCCAGCAGCGGAGGGAACGAGCAGTACTTC. This translates into CASSGGNEQYF. The chain links TRBV6-6 to TRBJ2-7; a weak D match, TRBD2 (6 bases). Deletions cut 6 bases from V and 5 bases from J, with 8 bases between. The CDR3 runs to 11 residues. The V gene's germline CDR1 is MNHNY and CDR2 SVGAGI (reference sequence).

This chain connects TRBV6-5 to TRBJ1-6, with 10 bases fitting TRBD1. The CDR3 consists of 15 residues. Germline V gene data show CDR1 as MNHEY and CDR2 as SVGAGI. V lost 5 bases and J lost 8; bases outside the gene matches: 6. The CDR3 DNA reads TGTGCCAGCAGTAAGGGGACAGGGGAATATTCACCCCTCCACTTT. Translating gives CASSKGTGEYSPLHF.

The chain is built from TRBV10-3 and TRBJ2-1, with D unresolved. CDR1 ENHRY and CDR2 SYGVKD come from the germline V gene. The V gene lost 4 bases and the J gene lost 10 bases, with 11 bases spanning the gap. The CDR3 runs 12 residues. The CDR3 region is CAISGGPTEQFF. DNA for the CDR3: TGTGCCATCAGTGGCGGCCCGACAGAGCAGTTCTTC.

This clonotype has at least ten counts. This chain joins TRBV18 and TRBJ1-2; D might be TRBD1 (6 bases). V shed 4 bases and J shed 1 base, with 7 bases lying between them. CDR3 length equals 13 residues. CDR1 and CDR2 (germline): KGHSH, LQKENI. This CDR3 is CASSLDSNYGYTF. In nucleotides, the CDR3 is TGTGCCAGCTCACTGGACAGTAACTATGGCTACACCTTC.

This sequence joins TRBV6-6 and TRBJ1-6; 7 bases agree with TRBD1. Germline V gene data show CDR1 as MNHNY and CDR2 as SVGAGI (reference sequence). V lost 2 bases, J lost 6 bases, and 7 bases stayed unmatched. The CDR3 covers 16 residues. The CDR3 protein is CASSYSMGQSNSPLHF. The CDR3 nucleotides read TGTGCCAGCAGTTACAGTATGGGACAGAGTAATTCACCCCTCCACTTT.

This sequence joins TRBV27 and TRBJ1-5; D unresolved. The V gene's germline CDR1 is MNHEY and CDR2 SMNVEV (reference sequence). The CDR3 contains 13 residues. Trimming stripped 5 bases from V and 11 bases from J, with 16 bases between. As DNA, the CDR3 is TGTGCCAGCAGTGTAGAGTTCGGTAGGACCCAGCATTTT. Residues: CASSVEFGRTQHF.

This clonotype was observed a handful of times. CDR3 bases: TGTGCCAGCAGCCAAGCTGACAGGGCCTTCTCTGAAGCTTTCTTT. This translates into CASSQADRAFSEAFF. The gene calls are TRBV3-1 and TRBJ1-1, with 7 positions matching TRBD1. V shed 1 base, J shed 6 bases, and the junction held 8 bases outside the gene matches. This CDR3 has 15 residues. Germline lookup yields CDR1 LGHDT and CDR2 YNNKEL (reference sequence).

This clonotype has more than one count but fewer than ten. CDR3 DNA sequence: TGTGCCATCAGTGAGCGGCAGACTTCCTACAATGAGCAGTTCTTC. It yields the protein CAISERQTSYNEQFF. This chain uses TRBV10-3 with TRBJ2-1; no clear D gene. The germline CDR1 and CDR2 sequences are ENHRY and SYGVKD. This CDR3 comprises 15 residues. The V gene lost 2 bases and the J gene lost 1 base, with 9 bases spanning the gap.

The gene calls are TRBV29-1 and TRBJ2-7, with 9 bases identical to TRBD1. The germline CDR1 and CDR2 sequences are SQVTM and ANQGSEA. The CDR3 is 13 residues long. V shed 7 bases and J 3 bases; nucleotides not matched to a gene: 7. The CDR3 DNA reads as TGCAGCGCGTCCGGGACAGGGATCTACGAGCAGTACTTC. Encoded protein: CSASGTGIYEQYF.

The V call is TRBV20-1, the J call TRBJ2-5, with 12 bases that match TRBD2. Germline CDR1 is DFQATT and CDR2 is SNEGSKA (reference sequence). Unmatched junction bases numbered 1, after V lost 1 base and J lost 1 base. This CDR3 spans 15 amino acids. The DNA for the CDR3 is TGCAGTGCTAGAGGGACTAGCGGGATCCAAGAGACCCAGTACTTC. It translates to CSARGTSGIQETQYF.

The chain recombines TRBV20-1 with TRBJ2-2; TRBD2 matches at 11 bases. The CDR3 extends over 14 amino acids. The germline V gene encodes CDR1 DFQATT and CDR2 SNEGSKA (reference sequence). Germline trimming cut 3 bases from V and 4 bases from J; bases unmatched to any gene: 1. The CDR3, as DNA: TGCAGTGCTAGTAGCGGGGGGGCCACCGGGGAGCTGTTTTTT. This gives the protein CSASSGGATGELFF.

This clonotype turned up a few times. The chain links TRBV10-3 to TRBJ1-6; D is uncertain. Deletions cut 3 bases from V and 7 bases from J, with 7 bases between. The CDR3 contains 13 residues. Germline CDR1 is ENHRY and CDR2 is SYGVKD. CDR3 DNA sequence: TGTGCCATCAGTGACTCGTCGAATTCACCCCTCCACTTT. Protein product: CAISDSSNSPLHF.

This clonotype turned up a few times. The chain is built from TRBV28 and TRBJ2-7; 9 positions match TRBD1. This CDR3 region has 15 residues. Per germline, CDR1 MDHEN and CDR2 SYDVKM. After removal of 6 bases from V and 3 bases from J, the junction contained 9 bases not matched to a gene. CDR3 region: CASSTERQGGYEQYF. The CDR3 DNA sequence: TGTGCCAGCAGCACCGAGAGACAGGGGGGCTACGAGCAGTACTTC.

CDR3 DNA sequence: TGTGCCAGCAGCACCGAGGGGACTAGCATTGAGCAGTTCTTC. Its protein product is CASSTEGTSIEQFF. The rearrangement links TRBV7-2 to TRBJ2-1; TRBD2 agrees at 9 bases. CDR1 is SGHTA, CDR2 FQGNSA, per germline. The CDR3 has 14 residues. After removal of 5 bases from V and 9 bases from J, the junction contained 8 bases not matched to a gene. The full variable domain, with the rest looked up from reference TRBV7-2 and TRBJ2-1, is GAGVSQSPSNKVTEKGKDVELRCDPISGHTALYWYRQSLGQGLEFLIYFQGNSAPDKSGLPSDRFSAERTGGSVSTLTIQRTQQEDSAVYLCASSTEGTSIEQFFGPGTRLTVL.

This sequence joins TRBV28 and TRBJ2-2, with D possibly TRBD2 on 5 matching bases. Germline CDR1 is MDHEN and CDR2 is SYDVKM. With 2 bases removed from V and 9 bases from J, the gap between germline ends came to 16 bases. This CDR3 is 15 amino acids long. The CDR3 spells CASSLHRDRARELFF. CDR3 DNA: TGTGCCAGCAGTTTACATCGGGATAGGGCCAGGGAGCTGTTTTTT.

The table lists this clonotype with a few counts. The chain couples TRBV25-1 to TRBJ2-7, with D possibly matching TRBD2 (6 bases). V was pared by 3 bases and J by 3 bases, with 15 bases between. The CDR3 loop spans 15 amino acids. Germline CDR1 and CDR2: MGHDK and SYGVNS. CDR3 in DNA: TGTGCCAGCAGTGACCCTACTTCCGGGGGCTACGAGCAGTACTTC. As protein: CASSDPTSGGYEQYF.

The chain joins TRBV20-1 to TRBJ2-3; TRBD1 or TRBD2 may be the D gene (6 bases each). Germline V gene sequence: CDR1 DFQATT, CDR2 SNEGSKA (reference sequence). V lost 4 bases, J lost 2 bases, and 13 bases lay in between. The CDR3 runs 14 residues. Here the CDR3 DNA reads TGCAGTGCTAAACAGGGAGGACCCACAGATACGCAGTATTTT. Translating it yields CSAKQGGPTDTQYF.

This clonotype was recorded at least ten times. CDR3 sequence (DNA): TGCAGCGTTAGGCCCCGTAACATAAATGAAAAACTGTTTTTT. This sequence encodes CSVRPRNINEKLFF. The chain is built from TRBV29-1 and TRBJ1-4; D is unresolved. V was trimmed by 5 bases and J by 5 bases, leaving 15 bases between them. The CDR3 has 14 amino acids. CDR1 and CDR2 (germline): SQVTM, ANQGSEA. The entire variable domain, with the rest obtained from reference TRBV29-1 and TRBJ1-4, is as follows: SAVISQKPSRDICQRGTSLTIQCQVDSQVTMMFWYRQQPGQSLTLIATANQGSEATYESGFVIDKFPISRPNLTFSTLTVSNMSPEDSSIYLCSVRPRNINEKLFFGSGTQLSVL.